The 28 T cell receptor beta chains presented below share a single source sample, sequenced in a study of T cells in Graves' hyperthyroidism and ophthalmopathy. The source material, RNA transcripts, was used to amplify TCR beta CDR3 regions. The HTBI primer set drove a first-round RT-PCR of the TCR CDR3. MiXCR, applied by TCRdb to the multiplex PCR reads, yields one record per CDR3 protein. The sample yields a few hundred thousand distinct CDR3 sequences, about 46% seen once. Material: peripheral blood or thyroid tissue (not recorded which). These receptors were collected from an adult woman with Graves' disease, either hyperthyroidism or ophthalmopathy (not recorded which).

CDR3 sequence: CASRSSHDKNTEAFF. Here the CDR3 DNA reads TGTGCCAGCAGATCTTCCCACGACAAGAACACTGAAGCTTTCTTT. The chain is built from TRBV6-6 and TRBJ1-1; the D is unclear. The germline CDR1 and CDR2 sequences are MNHNY and SVGAGI (reference sequence). V dropped 6 bases and J dropped 1 base, with 15 bases sitting between them. The length of the CDR3 is 15 residues.

V usage is TRBV5-1 and J usage is TRBJ1-5, with D hard to call. The CDR3 has 13 residues. Germline V gene lookup returns CDR1 SGHRS and CDR2 YFSETQ. Trimming removed 5 bases at V and 3 bases at J, with 9 bases between. CDR3 nucleotide sequence: TGCGCCAGCAGAGTCGATCCCAATCAGCCCCAGCATTTT. Protein sequence: CASRVDPNQPQHF.

This chain connects TRBV2 to TRBJ2-6; D perhaps matches TRBD1 (6 bases). V was pared by 4 bases and J by 4 bases, with 14 bases between. CDR1 and CDR2 (germline): SNHLY, FYNNEI. The CDR3 spans 16 residues. The CDR3 coding sequence is TGTGCCAGCAGTGGGGGAACAGGGACGGGGGCCAACGTCCTGACTTTC. Encoded protein: CASSGGTGTGANVLTF.

The chain is built from TRBV7-2 and TRBJ1-2; a weak D match, TRBD1 (5 bases). V dropped 6 bases and J dropped 4 bases, with 15 bases sitting between them. In germline, CDR1 is SGHTA, CDR2 FQGNSA. CDR3 length equals 14 residues. CDR3 residues: CASRPGGSPYGYTF. CDR3 nucleotides: TGTGCCAGCAGACCGGGGGGGTCTCCCTATGGCTACACCTTC.

The chain uses TRBV18 and TRBJ1-2; 7 bases line up with TRBD1. After removal of 6 bases from V and 2 bases from J, the junction contained 6 bases not matched to a gene. This CDR3 is built from 14 residues. Germline lookup yields CDR1 KGHSH and CDR2 LQKENI. CDR3: CASSSTGPNYGYTF. DNA of the CDR3: TGTGCCAGCTCGTCGACAGGGCCCAACTATGGCTACACCTTC.

This clonotype turned up a few times. The chain carries TRBV7-2 and TRBJ1-1; tentatively, D is TRBD1 (5 bases). V lost 1 base and J lost 10, with 16 bases in between. CDR3 size: 14 residues. The germline CDR1 and CDR2 sequences are SGHTA and FQGNSA. The DNA of the CDR3 is TGTGCCAGCAGCTTAGTAATCCCTGGGGGGGGAGCTTTCTTT. Its translation is CASSLVIPGGGAFF.

This clonotype came up once. The V gene is TRBV20-1, the J gene TRBJ1-6; TRBD1 might be the D (5 bases). The germline V and J ends were trimmed by 6 bases and 7 bases, with 13 bases remaining between them. There are 13 residues in the CDR3. Germline V gene lookup returns CDR1 DFQATT and CDR2 SNEGSKA (reference sequence). The CDR3 coding sequence is TGCAGTGCCCAGGGCCCACCCAATTCACCCCTCCACTTT. Its translation is CSAQGPPNSPLHF.

About this clonotype itself: The junction shows a germline mismatch at one end, possibly a read error. This sequence joins TRBV20-1 and TRBJ1-5, with D perhaps TRBD1 (5 bases). The germline V gene has CDR1 DFQATT and CDR2 SNEGSKA (reference sequence). The CDR3 loop spans 14 amino acids. The CDR3 DNA follows: TGCACTGCTCAATTCTCAGGGTTAAGACAGCCCCAGCATTTT. This sequence encodes CTAQFSGLRQPQHF.

Comments on this clonotype: This may arise from a read error, as a much more abundant clone is one base away. The chain is built from TRBV5-1 and TRBJ2-5, with 11 bases fitting TRBD2. CDR3 length equals 14 residues. Germline CDR1 reads SGHRS; CDR2 reads YFSETQ. This chain's CDR3 is CAGSRTSGSETQYF. CDR3 bases: TGCGCCGGCAGCAGAACTAGCGGGAGCGAGACCCAGTACTTC.

V is TRBV2 and J is TRBJ2-5; 9 nucleotides line up with TRBD1. Germline V gene data show CDR1 as SNHLY and CDR2 as FYNNEI. With V trimmed by 7 bases and J by 5 bases, 11 bases remained unmatched. There are 15 residues in the CDR3. CDR3 nucleotide sequence: TGTGCCAGCATTCATCGCACAGGGGGCAGGGAGACCCAGTACTTC. Its translation is CASIHRTGGRETQYF.

Only a few counts were recorded for this clonotype. The CDR3: CASSFFGQPQHF. CDR3 in DNA: TGTGCCAGCAGTTTCTTTGGGCAGCCCCAGCATTTT. The chain recombines TRBV27 with TRBJ1-5; D is uncertain. The CDR3 has 12 residues. The V end lost 3 bases, the J end lost 7 bases, and 7 bases lay between the germline ends. Germline CDR1 and CDR2: MNHEY and SMNVEV (reference sequence).

Many counts were recorded for this clonotype. The CDR3 is CASRTGTGNTEAFF. CDR3 sequence (DNA): TGCGCCAGCAGAACCGGGACAGGGAACACTGAAGCTTTCTTT. This sequence joins TRBV5-1 and TRBJ1-1; 8 bases line up with TRBD1. The CDR3 has 14 amino acids. The germline V gene has CDR1 SGHRS and CDR2 YFSETQ. J gave up 1 base and V 5 bases, and 4 bases lay outside the gene matches.

The chain has TRBV10-3 and TRBJ1-3, with a possible D match to TRBD1 (5 bases). The CDR3 sequence is 12 residues long. Germline V gives CDR1 ENHRY, CDR2 SYGVKD. Trimming cost V 6 bases and J 6 bases, with 9 bases left between them. The CDR3 protein is CAIRTDTNTIYF. The DNA for the CDR3 is TGTGCCATCAGGACAGACACAAACACCATATATTTT.

Many counts were recorded for this clonotype. The CDR3 region has the DNA TGCAGTGCTAGAGGGACAGGGTATGTGACCCAGTACTTC. As protein: CSARGTGYVTQYF. V usage is TRBV20-1 and J usage is TRBJ2-5, with 8 bases aligning to TRBD1. This CDR3 contains 13 residues. Germline CDR1 and CDR2: DFQATT and SNEGSKA (reference sequence). Losses at the gene ends were 1 base for V and 7 bases for J; bases not matched to a gene: 5.

This rearrangement joins TRBV19 to TRBJ2-7; D may be TRBD1 (6 bases). The V end was cut by 3 bases, the J end by 2 bases, with 8 bases between. There are 13 residues in the CDR3. Looked up from germline, CDR1 is LNHDA and CDR2 is SQIVND (reference sequence). The CDR3 nucleotides read TGTGCCAGTAGTATTGGACAGCCCTACGAGCAGTACTTC. Translation gives CASSIGQPYEQYF.

This clonotype occurred many times. The chain carries TRBV20-1 and TRBJ1-6; 7 bases align to TRBD1. The CDR3 consists of 16 residues. The ends lost 0 bases at V and 9 bases at J; junction bases unmatched: 11. Germline-derived CDR1 and CDR2 are DFQATT and SNEGSKA (reference sequence). CDR3 region: CSARDQQGPESSPLHF. In DNA form, the CDR3 reads TGCAGTGCTAGAGATCAACAGGGGCCTGAGAGTTCACCCCTCCACTTT.

A remark on this clonotype: The junction shows a germline mismatch at one end, possibly a read error. The chain links TRBV7-9 to TRBJ1-5; D unresolved. The germline gives CDR1 SEHNR, CDR2 FQNEAQ (reference sequence). The CDR3 extends over 14 amino acids. This chain's CDR3 is CASSPDPRAQPQHF. CDR3 sequence (DNA): TGCGCCAGCAGCCCGGACCCGAGGGCTCAGCCCCAGCATTTT.

The chain employs TRBV10-3 and TRBJ2-5; D remains unclear. The ends were cut back, 2 bases at V and 2 bases at J, with 12 bases in the middle. This CDR3 region has 15 residues. Germline V gene sequence: CDR1 ENHRY, CDR2 SYGVKD. CDR3 amino acids: CAISETEGLQETQYF. The CDR3 bases are TGTGCCATCAGTGAGACGGAAGGCCTGCAAGAGACCCAGTACTTC.

The chain combines TRBV2 with TRBJ2-7; tentatively, D is TRBD1 (6 bases). Per the germline V gene, CDR1 is SNHLY and CDR2 is FYNNEI. Trimming pared 4 bases from V and 3 bases from J, leaving 16 bases between. This CDR3 is 15 amino acids long. The CDR3 DNA is TGTGCCAGCAGTGCTAGGGGGACAAAATTCTACGAGCAGTACTTC. It specifies CASSARGTKFYEQYF.

The V call is TRBV3-1, the J call TRBJ1-1, with D unclear. This CDR3 spans 12 amino acids. CDR1 is LGHDT and CDR2 is YNNKEL in the germline V gene (reference sequence). Trimming took off 4 bases at V and 8 bases at J, with 11 bases between the two ends. The CDR3 DNA reads TGTGCCAGCAGCCTACTTGGTAGGGAAGCTTTCTTT. Its translation is CASSLLGREAFF.

The rearrangement links TRBV11-2 to TRBJ2-5; weak D call: TRBD2 (5 bases). Trimming stripped 1 base from V and 7 bases from J, with 13 bases between. From germline, CDR1 is SGHAT and CDR2 FQNNGV. The CDR3 is made up of 14 amino acids. CDR3 bases: TGTGCCAGCAGCTTAGTCGGTGGTGGAGGGACCCAGTACTTC. Its protein is CASSLVGGGGTQYF.

The V and J genes are TRBV20-1 and TRBJ2-7, with TRBD1 identical over 9 bases. This CDR3 spans 11 amino acids. Germline V gene data show CDR1 as DFQATT and CDR2 as SNEGSKA (reference sequence). J lost 5 bases, V lost 7 bases, and 3 bases had no gene match. Here the CDR3 DNA reads TGCAGTGGGACAGGGGTGGACGAGCAGTACTTC. Protein product: CSGTGVDEQYF.

Only one count was recorded for this clonotype. This chain joins TRBV25-1 and TRBJ2-5; 8 nucleotides line up with TRBD1. CDR3 size: 15 residues. The junction had 7 bases not matched to a gene; V was cut back by 2 bases and J by 5 bases. The germline gives CDR1 MGHDK, CDR2 SYGVNS. CDR3 sequence: CASSEAAGGRETQYF. DNA for the CDR3: TGTGCCAGCAGTGAAGCTGCAGGGGGCCGGGAGACCCAGTACTTC. The full variable domain, completed using reference TRBV25-1 and TRBJ2-5, is EADIYQTPRYLVIGTGKKITLECSQTMGHDKMYWYQQDPGMELHLIHYSYGVNSTEKGDLSSESTVSRIRTEHFPLTLESARPSHTSQYLCASSEAAGGRETQYFGPGTRLLVL.

The chain carries TRBV10-3 and TRBJ1-2, with a weak D call TRBD1 (5 bases). Germline CDR1 reads ENHRY; CDR2 reads SYGVKD. V was shortened by 3 bases and J by 2 bases, with 13 bases between the two germline ends. The CDR3 has 15 amino acids. The CDR3 DNA follows: TGTGCCATCAGTGATGAATTGGGGCAGAACTATGGCTACACCTTC. This sequence encodes CAISDELGQNYGYTF.

This clonotype was picked up many times. The chain joins TRBV6-5 to TRBJ1-1; D is undetermined. Trimming removed 6 bases at V and 3 bases at J, with 8 bases between. The CDR3 is 12 residues long. Germline V lookup: CDR1 MNHEY, CDR2 SVGAGI. The chain's CDR3 is CASRDIYTEAFF. The DNA of the CDR3 is TGTGCCAGCAGAGATATCTACACTGAAGCTTTCTTT.

There are many counts of this clonotype. The gene calls are TRBV7-2 and TRBJ1-1; D may be TRBD1 (6 bases). Looked up from germline, CDR1 is SGHTA and CDR2 is FQGNSA. Trimming pared 6 bases from V and 4 bases from J, leaving 15 bases between. The CDR3 has 14 amino acids. CDR3 bases: TGTGCCAGCAGAAGCGCAGGGGTGGTCACTGAAGCTTTCTTT. It encodes CASRSAGVVTEAFF.

The gene calls are TRBV12-3 or TRBV12-4 and TRBJ1-2; TRBD1 aligns across 12 bases. This CDR3 spans 14 amino acids. The junction had 8 bases not matched to a gene; V was cut back by 8 bases and J by 7 bases. The CDR3 DNA follows: TGTGCCAGCGGACCGGGGACAGGGGGCTTTGGCTACACCTTC. This encodes CASGPGTGGFGYTF.

The count of this clonotype is one. The CDR3 DNA is TGTGCCAGCAGTTTAAAGGGACATACTAGCAATCAGCCCCAGCATTTT. This translates into CASSLKGHTSNQPQHF. The rearrangement links TRBV27 to TRBJ1-5, with D perhaps TRBD1 (6 bases). CDR3 length equals 16 residues. V dropped 2 bases and J dropped 0 bases, with 11 bases sitting between them. Germline-derived CDR1 and CDR2 are MNHEY and SMNVEV (reference sequence).